This T cell receptor (beta chain) came from a study of cytomegalovirus exposure and HLA in healthy donors. V dropped 1 base and J dropped 2; count of bases not matched to a gene: 5. CDR3 length: 16 amino acids. Germline-derived CDR1 and CDR2 are LGHNA and YNFKEQ. This PCR relied on a set of 60 Vbeta primers and 13 Jbeta primers. Assay: immunoSEQ multiplex PCR; the TCRdb copy retains only in-frame clones and omits some. The sample shows 60,000 to 85,000 clones, over 70% of them seen only once. It was healthy bone marrow donors who served as donors. The sequence was obtained from a man aged 40-55 years in good health and CMV-seronegative. Sequencing input: PBMCs. The chain employs TRBV4-2 and TRBJ2-1, with 7 positions matching TRBD1. The CDR3 nucleotides are TGTGCCAGCAGCCAAGGCACAGGGGACACCTACAATGAGCAGTTCTTC. The encoded protein is CASSQGTGDTYNEQFF.